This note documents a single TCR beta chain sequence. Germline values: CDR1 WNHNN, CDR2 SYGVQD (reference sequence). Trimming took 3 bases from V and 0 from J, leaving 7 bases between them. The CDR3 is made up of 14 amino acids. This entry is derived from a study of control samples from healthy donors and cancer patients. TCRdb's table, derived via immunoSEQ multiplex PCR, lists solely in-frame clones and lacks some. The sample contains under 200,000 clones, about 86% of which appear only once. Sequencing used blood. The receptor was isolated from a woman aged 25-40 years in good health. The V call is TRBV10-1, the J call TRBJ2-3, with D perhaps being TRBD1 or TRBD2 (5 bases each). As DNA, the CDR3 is TGCGCCAGCAGTGATCGGGACAGCACAGATACGCAGTATTTT. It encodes CASSDRDSTDTQYF.